The 3 T cell receptor beta chains listed next were all sequenced from one sample in a study of graft-versus-host responses after intestinal transplantation. Clones were read by immunoSEQ multiplex PCR, and TCRdb kept only the in-frame ones, dropping some. The profile shows about 20,000 clones, around 39% of them singletons. Sequenced material: alloreactive CD4+ T cells from a mixed lymphocyte reaction culture, taken before intestinal transplant. Sample subset: CFSE-low proliferating T cells sorted from roughly 6-day pre-transplant mixed lymphocyte reaction (GvH or HvG direction). Receptor source: a human patient who received an intestinal transplant.

This chain connects TRBV19 to TRBJ1-1, with D perhaps TRBD1 (6 bases). V lost 1 base and J lost 4, with 10 bases in between. The CDR3 has 14 amino acids. Germline loops: CDR1 LNHDA, CDR2 SQIVND (reference sequence). The CDR3 reads CASSIAGGGTEAFF. CDR3 DNA: TGTGCCAGTAGTATAGCGGGGGGCGGCACTGAAGCTTTCTTT.

The chain combines TRBV19 with TRBJ2-3, with 9 nucleotides matching TRBD2. Trimming cost V 5 bases and J 8 bases; bases outside gene matches: 2. The CDR3 is 12 residues long. Germline V gives CDR1 LNHDA, CDR2 SQIVND (reference sequence). CDR3 bases: TGTGCCAGTAGTGATAGCGGGGGTACGCAGTATTTT. Its translation: CASSDSGGTQYF.

About this clone: The germline gene is not matched at one end of the junction; a read error may be the cause. The chain combines TRBV27 with TRBJ1-5, with a possible D match to TRBD1 (6 bases). The CDR3 has 17 amino acids. Germline CDR1 reads MNHEY; CDR2 reads SMNVEV (reference sequence). Written as DNA, the CDR3 is TGTGCCAGCAGCAAACGCCGGGACACGCTTAGCAGTCAGCCCCAGCATTTT. Amino acid sequence: CASSKRRDTLSSQPQHF.